The 2 T cell receptor beta chains given below trace back to one sample, sequenced in a study of OX40 agonist ivuxolimab in advanced cancers. Produced via immunoSEQ multiplex PCR; TCRdb's table is partial and in-frame only. The table includes 55,000 to 90,000 clones, approximately 81% detected once. The material was CD4+ or CD8+ T cells sorted from blood, obtained in a trial of the OX40 agonist ivuxolimab. The receptors come from an adult with an advanced solid tumor such as melanoma, head and neck, liver or kidney cancer.

The chain is built from TRBV19 and TRBJ2-6; possible D gene TRBD1, 5 bases. V lost 7 bases and J 1 base, leaving 11 bases between the germline ends. The germline V gene encodes CDR1 LNHDA and CDR2 SQIVND (reference sequence). The CDR3 contains 15 residues. CDR3 protein: CASTQRGSGANVLTF. The CDR3 DNA follows: TGTGCCAGTACTCAAAGGGGATCTGGGGCCAACGTCCTGACTTTC.

This sequence joins TRBV11-2 and TRBJ2-5; D uncertain. Deletions cut 2 bases from V and 7 bases from J, with 11 bases between. Germline CDR1 reads SGHAT; CDR2 reads FQNNGV. The CDR3 consists of 13 residues. The CDR3 here is CASSLRAAGTQYF. The CDR3, as DNA: TGTGCCAGCAGCTTAAGGGCAGCTGGGACCCAGTACTTC.